The 6 T cell receptor beta chains listed next were all sequenced from one sample in a study of blood T cell repertoires in COVID-19. Here immunoSEQ multiplex PCR was the method, and the copy in TCRdb shows in-frame clones only, minus some. The sample shows 300,000 or so clones, 89% of them seen only once. Sequences were obtained from peripheral blood. The receptors stem from a man between 18 and 29 years old who had recovered from COVID-19.

The chain is built from TRBV11-2 and TRBJ2-7; D remains ambiguous. Deletions cut 1 base from V and 7 bases from J, with 5 bases between. Germline CDR1 SGHAT, CDR2 FQNNGV. The CDR3 consists of 11 residues. CDR3 loop: CASSLGKEQYF. Here the CDR3 DNA reads TGTGCCAGCAGCTTAGGTAAAGAGCAGTACTTC.

The chain combines TRBV5-5 with TRBJ2-7; 9 bases are a match to TRBD1. Per the germline V gene, CDR1 is SGHKS and CDR2 is YYEKEE (reference sequence). The CDR3 length is 16 residues. Germline trimming cut 0 bases from V and 4 bases from J; bases unmatched to any gene: 8. The CDR3 DNA follows: TGTGCCAGCAGCTTGGACGGGGGGACAGGGAATTACGAGCAGTACTTC. It translates to CASSLDGGTGNYEQYF. The whole variable domain, filled in from reference TRBV5-5 and TRBJ2-7, reads DAGVTQSPTHLIKTRGQQVTLRCSPISGHKSVSWYQQVLGQGPQFIFQYYEKEERGRGNFPDRFSARQFPNYSSELNVNALLLGDSALYLCASSLDGGTGNYEQYFGPGTRLTVT.

This clone was seen only a few times. The V and J genes are TRBV5-4 and TRBJ2-1; weak D call: TRBD1 (6 bases). Trimming cost V 1 base and J 3 bases, with 8 bases left between them. The germline CDR1 and CDR2 sequences are SGHNT and YYREEE (reference sequence). The CDR3 runs 14 residues. CDR3 DNA: TGTGCCAGCAGCTTGCGGACAGTCTACAATGAGCAGTTCTTC. Its translation is CASSLRTVYNEQFF.

The chain combines TRBV19 with TRBJ1-5; weak D call: TRBD1 (6 bases). V dropped 3 bases and J dropped 5 bases, with 11 bases sitting between them. CDR1 and CDR2 (germline): LNHDA, SQIVND (reference sequence). The length of the CDR3 is 14 residues. CDR3 coding DNA: TGTGCCAGTAGTATCTCAGGGGTTGATCAGCCCCAGCATTTT. Encoded protein: CASSISGVDQPQHF.

The chain has TRBV25-1 and TRBJ2-1, with 7 bases matching TRBD2. Germline V gene lookup returns CDR1 MGHDK and CDR2 SYGVNS. V shed 4 bases, J shed 0 bases, and the junction held 0 bases outside the gene matches. The CDR3 extends over 14 amino acids. DNA of the CDR3: TGTGCCAGCAGTGGCGGGAGCTCCTACAATGAGCAGTTCTTC. Encoded protein: CASSGGSSYNEQFF.

The rearrangement joins TRBV5-6 to TRBJ1-4, with 10 bases that match TRBD1. From germline, CDR1 is SGHDT and CDR2 YYEEEE. With V trimmed by 4 bases and J by 4 bases, 4 bases remained unmatched. The CDR3 runs to 15 residues. The CDR3 here is CASSARDRGNEKLFF. CDR3 DNA sequence: TGTGCCAGCAGCGCCCGGGACAGGGGTAATGAAAAACTGTTTTTT.